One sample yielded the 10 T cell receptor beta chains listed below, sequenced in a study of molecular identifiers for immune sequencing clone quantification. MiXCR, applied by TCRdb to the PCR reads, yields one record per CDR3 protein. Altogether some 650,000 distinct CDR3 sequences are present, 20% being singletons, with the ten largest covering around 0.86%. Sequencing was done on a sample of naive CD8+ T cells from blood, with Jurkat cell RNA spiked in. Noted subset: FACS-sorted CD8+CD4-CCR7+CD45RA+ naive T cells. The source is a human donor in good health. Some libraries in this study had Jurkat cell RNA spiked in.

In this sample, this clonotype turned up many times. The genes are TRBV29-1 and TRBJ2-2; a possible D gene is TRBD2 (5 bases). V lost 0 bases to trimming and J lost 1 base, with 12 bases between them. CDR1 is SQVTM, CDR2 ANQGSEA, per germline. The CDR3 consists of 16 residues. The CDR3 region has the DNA TGCAGCGTTGAAGATCATCAGCGGATGAACACCGGGGAGCTGTTTTTT. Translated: CSVEDHQRMNTGELFF.

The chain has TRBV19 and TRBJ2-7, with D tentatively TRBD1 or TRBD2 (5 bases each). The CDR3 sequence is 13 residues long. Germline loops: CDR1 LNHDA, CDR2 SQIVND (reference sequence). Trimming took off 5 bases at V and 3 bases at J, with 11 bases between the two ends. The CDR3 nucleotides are TGTGCCAGTAGTTGGGACGGGAACTACGAGCAGTACTTC. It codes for CASSWDGNYEQYF. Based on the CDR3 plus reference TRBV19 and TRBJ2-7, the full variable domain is DGGITQSPKYLFRKEGQNVTLSCEQNLNHDAMYWYRQDPGQGLRLIYYSQIVNDFQKGDIAEGYSVSREKKESFPLTVTSAQKNPTAFYLCASSWDGNYEQYFGPGTRLTVT.

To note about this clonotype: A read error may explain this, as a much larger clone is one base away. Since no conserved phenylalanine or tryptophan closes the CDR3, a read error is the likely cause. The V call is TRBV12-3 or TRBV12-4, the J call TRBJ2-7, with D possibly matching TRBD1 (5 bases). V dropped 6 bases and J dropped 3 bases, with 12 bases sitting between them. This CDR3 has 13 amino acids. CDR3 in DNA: TGTGCCAGCAGGGGGCTCGAAAACTACGAGCAGTACCTC. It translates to CASRGLENYEQYL.

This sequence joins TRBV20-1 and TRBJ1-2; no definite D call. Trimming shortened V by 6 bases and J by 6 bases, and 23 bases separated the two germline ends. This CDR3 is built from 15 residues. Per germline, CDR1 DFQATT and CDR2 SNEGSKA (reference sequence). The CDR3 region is CSAIGGVGIEDGYTF. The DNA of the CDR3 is TGCAGTGCCATAGGTGGGGTGGGAATTGAGGATGGCTACACCTTC.

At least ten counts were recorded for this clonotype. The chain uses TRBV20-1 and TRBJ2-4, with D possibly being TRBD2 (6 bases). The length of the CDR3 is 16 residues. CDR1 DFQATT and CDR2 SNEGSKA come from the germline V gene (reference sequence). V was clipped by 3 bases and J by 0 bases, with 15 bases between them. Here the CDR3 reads CSASDVGGLAKNIQYF. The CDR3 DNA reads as TGCAGTGCTAGTGATGTGGGGGGACTAGCCAAAAACATTCAGTACTTC.

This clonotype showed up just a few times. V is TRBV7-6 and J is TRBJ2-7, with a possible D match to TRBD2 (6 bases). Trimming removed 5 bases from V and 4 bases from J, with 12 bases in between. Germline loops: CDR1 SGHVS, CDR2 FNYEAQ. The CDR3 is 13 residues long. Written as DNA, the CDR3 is TGTGCCAGCAGCCCCCATGGAGGGTACGAGCAGTACTTC. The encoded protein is CASSPHGGYEQYF.

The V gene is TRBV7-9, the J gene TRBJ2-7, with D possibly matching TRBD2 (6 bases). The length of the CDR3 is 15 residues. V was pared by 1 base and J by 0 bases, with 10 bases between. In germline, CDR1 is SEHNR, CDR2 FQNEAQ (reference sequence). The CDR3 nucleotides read TGTGCCAGCAGCTTAGGGAGGGCCCCCTCCTACGAGCAGTACTTC. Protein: CASSLGRAPSYEQYF.

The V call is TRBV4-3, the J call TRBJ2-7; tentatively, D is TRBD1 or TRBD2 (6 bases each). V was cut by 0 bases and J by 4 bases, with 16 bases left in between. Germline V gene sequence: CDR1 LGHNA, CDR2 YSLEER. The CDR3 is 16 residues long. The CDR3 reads CASSQDRGGDKYEQYF. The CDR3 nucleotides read TGCGCCAGCAGCCAAGATCGTGGAGGGGACAAATACGAGCAGTACTTC.

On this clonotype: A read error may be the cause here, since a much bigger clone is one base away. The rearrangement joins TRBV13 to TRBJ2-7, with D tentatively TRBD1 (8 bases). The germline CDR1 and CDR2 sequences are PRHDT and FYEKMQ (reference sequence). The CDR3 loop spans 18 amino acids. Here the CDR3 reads CASSSSDIGQGLTYKQYF. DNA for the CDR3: TGTGCCAGCAGCTCTAGCGACATTGGACAGGGACTAACCTACAAGCAGTACTTC.

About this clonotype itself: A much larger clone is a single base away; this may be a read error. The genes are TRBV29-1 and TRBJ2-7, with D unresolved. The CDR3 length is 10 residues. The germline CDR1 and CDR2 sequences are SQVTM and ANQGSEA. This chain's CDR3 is CCVSANEQYF. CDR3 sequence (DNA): TGCTGCGTTTCGGCGAACGAGCAGTACTTC.